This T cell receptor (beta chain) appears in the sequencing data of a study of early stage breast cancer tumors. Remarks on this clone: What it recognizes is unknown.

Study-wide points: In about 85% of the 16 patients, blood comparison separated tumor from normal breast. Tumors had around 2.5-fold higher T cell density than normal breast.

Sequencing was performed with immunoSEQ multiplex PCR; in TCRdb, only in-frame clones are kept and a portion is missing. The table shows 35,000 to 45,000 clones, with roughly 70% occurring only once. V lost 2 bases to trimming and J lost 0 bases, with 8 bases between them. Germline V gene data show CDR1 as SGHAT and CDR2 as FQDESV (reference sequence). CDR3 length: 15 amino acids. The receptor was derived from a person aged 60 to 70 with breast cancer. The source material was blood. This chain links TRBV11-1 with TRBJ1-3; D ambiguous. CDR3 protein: CASSLMGNSGNTIYF. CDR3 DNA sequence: TGTGCCAGCAGCTTAATGGGCAACTCTGGAAACACCATATATTTT. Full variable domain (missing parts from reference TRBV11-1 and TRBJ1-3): EAEVAQSPRYKITEKSQAVAFWCDPISGHATLYWYRQILGQGPELLVQFQDESVVDDSQLPKDRFSAERLKGVDSTLKIQPAELGDSAMYLCASSLMGNSGNTIYFGEGSWLTVV.